The 12 T cell receptor beta chains below come from one sample, sequenced in a study. TCRdb reprocessed the 5' RACE reads with MiXCR, giving one entry per CDR3 protein. The sample yields about 32,000 distinct CDR3 sequences, roughly 24% seen once. The material sequenced was memory CD4+ T cells sorted from blood. The subset: memory CD4+ T cells, CD4+CD45RO+CD25-. These receptors came from a female donor with breast cancer.

This clonotype was detected only a few times. The chain employs TRBV6-1 and TRBJ2-2; 11 nucleotides match TRBD2. V lost 3 bases and J lost 7; bases outside the gene matches: 4. CDR3 length equals 15 residues. Germline CDR1 is MNHNS and CDR2 is SASEGT. DNA for the CDR3: TGTGCCAGCAGTGACCCCGGGACTAGCGGCGGGGAGCTGTTTTTT. Translated: CASSDPGTSGGELFF.

This clonotype came up a few times. This rearrangement joins TRBV7-2 to TRBJ1-5; D is possibly TRBD1 (6 bases). CDR1 and CDR2 from the germline V gene are SGHTA and FQGNSA. The CDR3 is 14 residues long. Deletions cut 7 bases from V and 4 bases from J, with 14 bases between. This chain's CDR3 is CASTQTGGNQPQHF. The CDR3, as DNA: TGTGCCAGCACCCAGACAGGAGGGAATCAGCCCCAGCATTTT.

V is TRBV30 and J is TRBJ2-2; 7 nucleotides line up with TRBD2. The V segment lost 6 bases and the J segment 1 base; nucleotides outside the gene matches: 2. Germline V lookup: CDR1 GTSNPN, CDR2 SVGIG (reference sequence). This CDR3 contains 13 residues. In DNA form, the CDR3 reads TGTGCCTGCGGGGGGATGAACACCGGGGAGCTGTTTTTT. It specifies CACGGMNTGELFF.

This clonotype was observed at least ten times. In DNA, the CDR3 is TGTGCCAGCAGCTCTTGGGACAGGGGGCAGGATTCACCCCTCCACTTT. Translation: CASSSWDRGQDSPLHF. The chain carries TRBV7-8 and TRBJ1-6; TRBD1 matches at 12 bases. This CDR3 spans 16 amino acids. V shed 4 bases, J shed 8 bases, and the junction held 6 bases outside the gene matches. Germline V gene sequence: CDR1 SGHVS, CDR2 FQNEAQ.

This clonotype was found a few times. V and J are TRBV27 and TRBJ2-3, with D tentatively TRBD1 (6 bases). Trimming cost V 2 bases and J 3 bases, with 21 bases left between them. The V gene's germline CDR1 is MNHEY and CDR2 SMNVEV (reference sequence). The length of the CDR3 is 18 residues. The CDR3 loop reads CASSLTLLAGDRTDTQYF. The DNA of the CDR3 is TGTGCCAGCAGTTTAACCCTCCTGGCAGGGGATAGAACAGATACGCAGTATTTT.

This clonotype has ten or more counts. This chain links TRBV5-1 with TRBJ2-7; D possibly corresponds to TRBD1 (7 bases). The CDR3 has 14 residues. Germline values: CDR1 SGHRS, CDR2 YFSETQ. Trimming pared 1 base from V and 2 bases from J, leaving 10 bases between. In DNA, the CDR3 is TGCGCCAGCAGCTTGCCAGGGGGGACCTACGAGCAGTACTTC. Translated: CASSLPGGTYEQYF.

The V call is TRBV4-1, the J call TRBJ2-7, with TRBD2 identical over 9 bases. V was pared by 4 bases and J by 2 bases, with 3 bases of the junction left unmatched. In germline, CDR1 is MGHRA, CDR2 YSYEKL. The CDR3 is made up of 14 amino acids. For the CDR3, the DNA is TGCGCCAGCAGCCTTAGCGGGGGCACCTACGAGCAGTACTTC. Translation gives CASSLSGGTYEQYF.

This clonotype came up many times. The chain is built from TRBV6-1 and TRBJ1-1; a weak D match, TRBD1 (5 bases). The CDR3 covers 12 residues. Germline CDR1 is MNHNS and CDR2 is SASEGT. The V end lost 5 bases, the J end lost 6 bases, and 10 bases lay between the germline ends. CDR3: CASSPGIPEAFF. The CDR3 nucleotides are TGTGCCAGCAGTCCAGGGATCCCTGAAGCTTTCTTT.

This chain links TRBV4-1 with TRBJ2-7; a possible D gene is TRBD1 (6 bases). Germline-derived CDR1 and CDR2 are MGHRA and YSYEKL. Trimming removed 3 bases at V and 1 base at J, with 16 bases between. The CDR3 is made up of 16 amino acids. The CDR3 nucleotides read TGCGCCAGCAGCCAGGCGAGTCGCAGGGGATCCTACGAGCAGTACTTC. This codes for CASSQASRRGSYEQYF.

A remark on this clonotype: This may be a read error: a much more frequent sequence differs by one nucleotide. V usage is TRBV27 and J usage is TRBJ2-3; 7 nucleotides align to TRBD2. Germline CDR1 reads MNHEY; CDR2 reads SMNVEV (reference sequence). This CDR3 has 16 amino acids. With 3 bases clipped from V and 8 bases from J, the junction kept 14 bases outside the gene matches. The CDR3 sequence is CASSFRLGEGGSTQYF. In DNA form, the CDR3 reads TGTGCCAGCAGTTTCAGGCTGGGGGAGGGCGGGAGTACGCAGTATTTT.

Comments on this clonotype: A junction boundary mismatches the germline segment, possibly from a read error. The chain carries TRBV3-1 and TRBJ1-5; D unresolved. Germline values: CDR1 LGHDT, CDR2 YNNKEL (reference sequence). The CDR3 runs to 14 residues. The CDR3 spells CASSQDSGNQPRHF. CDR3 nucleotides: TGTGCCAGCAGCCAAGATTCGGGGAATCAGCCCCGGCATTTT.

By its share, this clonotype is medium-sized. This chain uses TRBV6-5 with TRBJ1-5; D perhaps matches TRBD1 (5 bases). Germline CDR1 and CDR2: MNHEY and SVGAGI. The CDR3 contains 14 residues. V was cut by 1 base and J by 6 bases, with 10 bases left in between. CDR3 coding DNA: TGTGCCAGCAGTTACTACGGGGGAGCTCAGCCCCAGCATTTT. Protein: CASSYYGGAQPQHF.